Listed below are T cell receptor beta chains from one sample, sequenced in a study of blood T cell repertoires in COVID-19. This table comes from immunoSEQ multiplex PCR, and its TCRdb copy is limited to in-frame clones, with some not included. The sample contains some 83,000 clones, around 87% of which appear only once. The sequenced sample was peripheral blood. The receptor set was obtained from a man older than 75 with active or convalescent COVID-19. The CDR3 runs from the conserved cysteine through the conserved F or W. The order of the fields is clone size, D gene, CDR3 length, J gene, V gene, CDR3 protein, CDR3 DNA. A D gene is named only where the DNA matches it firmly. The listing skips clone size in some rows; elsewhere it reads once, few, many or a size class.

clone_size: .
d_call: .
cdr3_length: 15
j_call: TRBJ1-2
v_call: TRBV16
cdr3_aa: CASSQSEGRSYGYTF
cdr3_nt: TGTGCCAGCAGCCAATCGGAGGGACGCTCCTATGGCTACACCTTC

clone_size: .
d_call: .
cdr3_length: 17
j_call: TRBJ1-5
v_call: TRBV10-3
cdr3_aa: CAISESGRAYSNQPQHF
cdr3_nt: TGTGCCATCAGTGAGTCAGGCAGGGCCTATAGCAATCAGCCCCAGCATTTT

clone_size: .
d_call: .
cdr3_length: 14
j_call: TRBJ1-1
v_call: TRBV3-1/TRBV3-2
cdr3_aa: CASSQGVGDTEAFF
cdr3_nt: TGTGCCAGCAGCCAAGGTGTAGGAGACACTGAAGCTTTCTTT

clone_size: .
d_call: .
cdr3_length: 14
j_call: TRBJ2-1
v_call: TRBV24-1
cdr3_aa: CATSEESSYNEQFF
cdr3_nt: TGTGCCACCAGTGAGGAGAGCTCCTACAATGAGCAGTTCTTC

clone_size: .
d_call: .
cdr3_length: 13
j_call: TRBJ1-1
v_call: TRBV6-5
cdr3_aa: CASSYAMLREAFF
cdr3_nt: TGTGCCAGCAGTTATGCTATGCTCAGGGAAGCTTTCTTT

clone_size: few
d_call: TRBD1
cdr3_length: 13
j_call: TRBJ1-1
v_call: TRBV12-3/TRBV12-4
cdr3_aa: CASSLDRGTEAFF
cdr3_nt: TGTGCCAGCAGTTTGGACAGGGGGACTGAAGCTTTCTTT

clone_size: once
d_call: TRBD1
cdr3_length: 16
j_call: TRBJ2-5
v_call: TRBV19
cdr3_aa: CASSITGGTSGETQYF
cdr3_nt: TGTGCCAGTAGTATAACAGGGGGAACGTCCGGAGAGACCCAGTACTTC

clone_size: .
d_call: TRBD1
cdr3_length: 14
j_call: TRBJ2-1
v_call: TRBV6-5
cdr3_aa: CASSRTGAGNEQFF
cdr3_nt: TGTGCCAGCAGCAGGACAGGGGCGGGGAATGAGCAGTTCTTC

clone_size: .
d_call: TRBD2
cdr3_length: 14
j_call: TRBJ2-1
v_call: TRBV6-5
cdr3_aa: CASLTSGTYNEQFF
cdr3_nt: TGTGCCAGCCTGACTAGCGGGACCTACAATGAGCAGTTCTTC

clone_size: .
d_call: TRBD2
cdr3_length: 17
j_call: TRBJ2-2
v_call: TRBV19
cdr3_aa: CASSPGLAGVRTGELFF
cdr3_nt: TGTGCCAGTAGCCCCGGACTAGCGGGAGTGAGAACCGGGGAGCTGTTTTTT

clone_size: .
d_call: .
cdr3_length: 12
j_call: TRBJ1-6
v_call: TRBV30
cdr3_aa: CAWTHQGGPLHF
cdr3_nt: TGTGCCTGGACCCACCAGGGAGGACCCCTCCACTTT

clone_size: .
d_call: .
cdr3_length: 12
j_call: TRBJ2-2
v_call: TRBV7-9
cdr3_aa: CARQGGTGELFF
cdr3_nt: TGTGCCAGACAGGGCGGCACCGGGGAGCTGTTTTTT

clone_size: once
d_call: .
cdr3_length: 14
j_call: TRBJ1-6
v_call: TRBV2
cdr3_aa: CASSESGFRSPLHF
cdr3_nt: TGTGCCAGCAGTGAGAGCGGGTTCAGGTCACCCCTCCACTTT

clone_size: few
d_call: TRBD1
cdr3_length: 15
j_call: TRBJ1-1
v_call: TRBV5-1
cdr3_aa: CASSQGQGRATEAFF
cdr3_nt: TGCGCCAGCAGCCAAGGACAGGGGCGCGCCACTGAAGCTTTCTTT

clone_size: .
d_call: TRBD2
cdr3_length: 16
j_call: TRBJ2-1
v_call: TRBV5-1
cdr3_aa: CASSGKPGLGYNEQFF
cdr3_nt: TGCGCCAGCAGCGGCAAACCGGGACTAGGCTACAATGAGCAGTTCTTC

clone_size: .
d_call: TRBD1
cdr3_length: 14
j_call: TRBJ1-6
v_call: TRBV19
cdr3_aa: CASSVTGDGSPLHF
cdr3_nt: TGTGCCAGTAGTGTGACAGGGGATGGTTCACCCCTCCACTTT

clone_size: .
d_call: .
cdr3_length: 15
j_call: TRBJ2-1
v_call: TRBV28
cdr3_aa: CASSFVAVILNEQFF
cdr3_nt: TGTGCCAGCAGTTTTGTAGCGGTTATACTCAATGAGCAGTTCTTC

clone_size: .
d_call: TRBD1
cdr3_length: 14
j_call: TRBJ1-4
v_call: TRBV29-1
cdr3_aa: CSVATTGESEKLFF
cdr3_nt: TGCAGCGTCGCGACGACAGGGGAGTCTGAAAAACTGTTTTTT

clone_size: .
d_call: .
cdr3_length: 14
j_call: TRBJ2-5
v_call: TRBV5-4
cdr3_aa: CASSLAGQQETQYF
cdr3_nt: TGTGCCAGCAGCTTGGCGGGACAACAAGAGACCCAGTACTTC

clone_size: .
d_call: TRBD1
cdr3_length: 16
j_call: TRBJ1-5
v_call: TRBV15
cdr3_aa: CATSRTQTGVNQPQHF
cdr3_nt: TGTGCCACCAGCAGAACACAGACAGGGGTCAATCAGCCCCAGCATTTT

clone_size: .
d_call: .
cdr3_length: 15
j_call: TRBJ2-5
v_call: TRBV4-1
cdr3_aa: CASSPDVRPPETQYF
cdr3_nt: TGCGCCAGCAGCCCAGATGTCAGGCCTCCGGAGACCCAGTACTTC

clone_size: .
d_call: TRBD1
cdr3_length: 13
j_call: TRBJ2-5
v_call: TRBV27
cdr3_aa: CASRRTGEETQYF
cdr3_nt: TGTGCCAGCAGGCGTACAGGGGAGGAGACCCAGTACTTC

clone_size: .
d_call: TRBD1
cdr3_length: 14
j_call: TRBJ2-5
v_call: TRBV2
cdr3_aa: CASRPGQGTETQYF
cdr3_nt: TGTGCCAGCAGACCCGGACAGGGTACGGAGACCCAGTACTTC

clone_size: .
d_call: .
cdr3_length: 12
j_call: TRBJ1-4
v_call: TRBV5-1
cdr3_aa: CASSSGGEKLFF
cdr3_nt: TGCGCCAGCAGCTCGGGAGGTGAAAAACTGTTTTTT

clone_size: .
d_call: .
cdr3_length: 15
j_call: TRBJ1-2
v_call: TRBV5-5
cdr3_aa: CASSLDAGDNYGYTF
cdr3_nt: TGTGCCAGCAGCTTGGATGCCGGGGATAACTATGGCTACACCTTC

clone_size: .
d_call: TRBD1
cdr3_length: 18
j_call: TRBJ2-2
v_call: TRBV28
cdr3_aa: CASSPGQGRPSGTGELFF
cdr3_nt: TGTGCCAGCAGTCCGGGACAGGGACGACCCTCGGGCACCGGGGAGCTGTTTTTT

clone_size: .
d_call: TRBD1
cdr3_length: 13
j_call: TRBJ2-3
v_call: TRBV18
cdr3_aa: CASSPDRDQPQYF
cdr3_nt: TGTGCCAGCTCGCCGGACAGGGATCAGCCCCAGTATTTT

clone_size: .
d_call: TRBD1
cdr3_length: 16
j_call: TRBJ1-6
v_call: TRBV19
cdr3_aa: CASSTPSQGANSPLHF
cdr3_nt: TGTGCCAGTAGTACCCCTTCCCAGGGGGCTAATTCACCCCTCCACTTT

clone_size: .
d_call: TRBD1
cdr3_length: 17
j_call: TRBJ1-1
v_call: TRBV9
cdr3_aa: CASSSRDRGTLGTEAFF
cdr3_nt: TGTGCCAGCAGCTCCAGGGACAGGGGGACGTTAGGCACTGAAGCTTTCTTT

clone_size: once
d_call: .
cdr3_length: 15
j_call: TRBJ1-4
v_call: TRBV3-1/TRBV3-2
cdr3_aa: CASSQDGGTNEKLFF
cdr3_nt: TGTGCCAGCAGCCAAGATGGGGGGACTAATGAAAAACTGTTTTTT

clone_size: .
d_call: .
cdr3_length: 15
j_call: TRBJ1-2
v_call: TRBV15
cdr3_aa: CATQKSSVTNYGYTF
cdr3_nt: TGTGCCACCCAGAAATCGTCCGTTACTAACTATGGCTACACCTTC

clone_size: .
d_call: .
cdr3_length: 18
j_call: TRBJ1-2
v_call: TRBV27
cdr3_aa: CASSLTSTGRVRNYGYTF
cdr3_nt: TGTGCCAGCAGTTTGACCTCGACGGGTCGGGTACGCAACTATGGCTACACCTTC

clone_size: .
d_call: TRBD1
cdr3_length: 14
j_call: TRBJ1-2
v_call: TRBV5-6
cdr3_aa: CASSLGDRGYGYTF
cdr3_nt: TGTGCCAGCAGCTTGGGGGACAGGGGCTATGGCTACACCTTC

clone_size: .
d_call: TRBD1
cdr3_length: 17
j_call: TRBJ1-2
v_call: TRBV5-4
cdr3_aa: CASSSGQGVVGGYGYTF
cdr3_nt: TGTGCCAGCAGCTCGGGACAGGGGGTGGTTGGTGGCTATGGCTACACCTTC

clone_size: .
d_call: .
cdr3_length: 14
j_call: TRBJ2-3
v_call: TRBV11-3
cdr3_aa: CASSRLTSTDTQYF
cdr3_nt: TGTGCCAGCAGCCGTCTGACTAGCACAGATACGCAGTATTTT